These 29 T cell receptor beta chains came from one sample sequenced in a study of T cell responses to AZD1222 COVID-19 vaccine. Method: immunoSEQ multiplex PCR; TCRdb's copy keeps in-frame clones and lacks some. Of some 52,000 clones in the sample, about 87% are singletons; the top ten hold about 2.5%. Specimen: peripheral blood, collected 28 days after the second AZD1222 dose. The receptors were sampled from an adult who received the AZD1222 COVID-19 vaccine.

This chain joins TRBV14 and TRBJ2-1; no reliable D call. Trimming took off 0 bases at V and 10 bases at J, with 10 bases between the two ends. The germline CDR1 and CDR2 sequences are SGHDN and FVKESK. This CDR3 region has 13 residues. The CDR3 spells CASSQDRLHEQFF. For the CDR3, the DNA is TGTGCCAGCAGCCAAGATCGACTGCACGAGCAGTTCTTC.

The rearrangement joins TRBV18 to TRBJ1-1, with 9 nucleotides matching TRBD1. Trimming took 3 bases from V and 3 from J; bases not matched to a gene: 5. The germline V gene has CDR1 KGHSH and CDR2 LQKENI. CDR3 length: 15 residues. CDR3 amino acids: CASSPRTGEYTEAFF. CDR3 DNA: TGTGCCAGCTCACCTCGGACAGGGGAGTACACTGAAGCTTTCTTT. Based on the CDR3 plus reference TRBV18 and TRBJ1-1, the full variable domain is NAGVMQNPRHLVRRRGQEARLRCSPMKGHSHVYWYRQLPEEGLKFMVYLQKENIIDESGMPKERFSAEFPKEGPSILRIQQVVRGDSAAYFCASSPRTGEYTEAFFGQGTRLTVV.

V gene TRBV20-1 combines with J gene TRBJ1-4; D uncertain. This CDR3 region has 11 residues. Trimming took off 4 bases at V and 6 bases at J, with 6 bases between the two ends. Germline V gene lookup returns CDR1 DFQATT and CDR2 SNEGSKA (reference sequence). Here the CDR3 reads CSANSDEKLFF. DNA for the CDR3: TGCAGTGCTAACAGCGATGAAAAACTGTTTTTT.

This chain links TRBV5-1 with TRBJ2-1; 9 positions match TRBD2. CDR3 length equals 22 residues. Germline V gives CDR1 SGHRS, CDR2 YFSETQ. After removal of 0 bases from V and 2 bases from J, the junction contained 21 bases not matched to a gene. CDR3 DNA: TGCGCCAGCAGCTTGGCCCGATCTAGCGGGGCCGGGACGGTGGGTGCCTACAATGAGCAGTTCTTC. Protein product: CASSLARSSGAGTVGAYNEQFF.

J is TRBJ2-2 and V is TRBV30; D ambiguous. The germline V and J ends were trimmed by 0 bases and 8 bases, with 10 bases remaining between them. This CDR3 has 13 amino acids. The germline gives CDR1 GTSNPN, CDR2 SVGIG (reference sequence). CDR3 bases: TGTGCCTGGAGTGTCGGCGATGGGGGGGAGCTGTTTTTT. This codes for CAWSVGDGGELFF.

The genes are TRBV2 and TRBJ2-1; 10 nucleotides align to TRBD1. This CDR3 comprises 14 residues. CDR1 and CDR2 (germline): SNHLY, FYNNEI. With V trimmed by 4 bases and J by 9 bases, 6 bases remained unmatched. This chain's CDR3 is CASSVDRGDIEQFF. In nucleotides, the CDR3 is TGTGCCAGCAGTGTGGACAGGGGGGATATTGAGCAGTTCTTC.

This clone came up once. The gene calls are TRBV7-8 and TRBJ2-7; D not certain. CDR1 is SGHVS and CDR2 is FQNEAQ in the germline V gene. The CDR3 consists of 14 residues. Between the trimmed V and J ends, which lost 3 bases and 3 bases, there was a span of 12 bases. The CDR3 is CASSFSQTLYEQYF. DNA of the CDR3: TGTGCCAGCAGCTTTTCCCAGACCCTCTACGAGCAGTACTTC.

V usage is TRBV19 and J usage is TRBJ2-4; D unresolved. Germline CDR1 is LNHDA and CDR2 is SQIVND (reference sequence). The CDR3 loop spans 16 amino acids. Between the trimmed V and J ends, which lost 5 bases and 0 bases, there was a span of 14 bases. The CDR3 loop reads CASSLRTDLAKNIQYF. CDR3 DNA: TGTGCCAGTAGTTTGCGGACGGACCTAGCCAAAAACATTCAGTACTTC.

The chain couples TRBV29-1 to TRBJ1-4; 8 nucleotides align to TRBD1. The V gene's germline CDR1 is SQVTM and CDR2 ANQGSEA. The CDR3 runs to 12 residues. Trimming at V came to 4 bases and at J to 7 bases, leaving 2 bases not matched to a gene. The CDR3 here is CSVGDRSEKLFF. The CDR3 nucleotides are TGCAGCGTTGGGGACAGGAGTGAAAAACTGTTTTTT.

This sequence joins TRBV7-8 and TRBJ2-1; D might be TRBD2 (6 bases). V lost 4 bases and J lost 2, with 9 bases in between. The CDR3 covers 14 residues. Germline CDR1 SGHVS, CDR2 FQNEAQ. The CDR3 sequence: CASSYRLAYNEQFF. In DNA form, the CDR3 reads TGTGCCAGCAGCTATAGACTAGCCTACAATGAGCAGTTCTTC. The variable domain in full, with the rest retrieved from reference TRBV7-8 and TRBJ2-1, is GAGVSQSPRYKVAKRGQDVALRCDPISGHVSLFWYQQALGQGPEFLTYFQNEAQLDKSGLPSDRFFAERPEGSVSTLKIQRTQQEDSAVYLCASSYRLAYNEQFFGPGTRLTVL.

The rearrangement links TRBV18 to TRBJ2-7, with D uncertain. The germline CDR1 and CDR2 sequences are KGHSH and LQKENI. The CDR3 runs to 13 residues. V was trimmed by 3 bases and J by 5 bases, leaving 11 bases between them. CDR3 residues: CASSPVGYDEQYF. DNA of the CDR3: TGTGCCAGCTCACCTGTAGGGTACGACGAGCAGTACTTC.

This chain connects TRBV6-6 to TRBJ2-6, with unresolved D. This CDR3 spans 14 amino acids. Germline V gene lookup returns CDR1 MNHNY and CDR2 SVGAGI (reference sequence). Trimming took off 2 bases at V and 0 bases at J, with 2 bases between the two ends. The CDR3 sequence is CASSYRSGANVLTF. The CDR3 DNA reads TGTGCCAGCAGTTACCGCTCTGGGGCCAACGTCCTGACTTTC.

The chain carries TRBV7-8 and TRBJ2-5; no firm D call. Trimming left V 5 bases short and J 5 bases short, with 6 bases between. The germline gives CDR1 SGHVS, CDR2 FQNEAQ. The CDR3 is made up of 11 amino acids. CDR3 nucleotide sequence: TGTGCCAGCAGCCCTAAGGAGACCCAGTACTTC. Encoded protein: CASSPKETQYF.

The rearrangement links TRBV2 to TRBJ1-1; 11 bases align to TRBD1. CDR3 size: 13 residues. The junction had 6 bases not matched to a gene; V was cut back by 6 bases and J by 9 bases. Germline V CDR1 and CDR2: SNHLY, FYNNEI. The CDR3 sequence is CASRDRGREKAFF. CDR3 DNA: TGTGCCAGCAGGGACAGGGGGCGGGAGAAAGCTTTCTTT.

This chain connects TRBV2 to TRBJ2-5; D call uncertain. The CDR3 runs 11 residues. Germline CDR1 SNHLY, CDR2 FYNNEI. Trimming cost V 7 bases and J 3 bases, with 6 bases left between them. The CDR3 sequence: CASTEEETQYF. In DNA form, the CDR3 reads TGTGCCAGCACCGAAGAAGAGACCCAGTACTTC.

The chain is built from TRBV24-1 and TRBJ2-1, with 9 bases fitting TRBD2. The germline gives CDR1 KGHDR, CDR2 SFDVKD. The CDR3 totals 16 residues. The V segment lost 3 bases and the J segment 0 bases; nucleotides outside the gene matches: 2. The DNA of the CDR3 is TGTGCCACCAGTGATCGTAGCGGGAGCTCCTACAATGAGCAGTTCTTC. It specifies CATSDRSGSSYNEQFF.

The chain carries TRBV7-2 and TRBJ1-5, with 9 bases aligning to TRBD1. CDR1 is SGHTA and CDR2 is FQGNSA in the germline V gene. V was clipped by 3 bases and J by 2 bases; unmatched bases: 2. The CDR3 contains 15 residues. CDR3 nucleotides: TGTGCCAGCAGCTTGTGGACAGGGGGCAATCAGCCCCAGCATTTT. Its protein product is CASSLWTGGNQPQHF. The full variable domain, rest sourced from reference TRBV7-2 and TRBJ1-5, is GAGVSQSPSNKVTEKGKDVELRCDPISGHTALYWYRQSLGQGLEFLIYFQGNSAPDKSGLPSDRFSAERTGGSVSTLTIQRTQQEDSAVYLCASSLWTGGNQPQHFGDGTRLSIL.

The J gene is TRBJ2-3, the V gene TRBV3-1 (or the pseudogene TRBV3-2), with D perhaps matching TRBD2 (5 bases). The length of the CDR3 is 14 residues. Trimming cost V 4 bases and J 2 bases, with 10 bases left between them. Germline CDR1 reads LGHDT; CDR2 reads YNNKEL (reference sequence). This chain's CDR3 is CASSLSRVTDTQYF. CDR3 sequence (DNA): TGTGCCAGCAGCCTTTCGAGGGTCACAGATACGCAGTATTTT.

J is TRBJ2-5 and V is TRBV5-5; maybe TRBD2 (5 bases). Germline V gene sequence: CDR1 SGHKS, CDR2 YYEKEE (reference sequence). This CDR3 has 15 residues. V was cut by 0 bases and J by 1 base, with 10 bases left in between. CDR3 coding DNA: TGTGCCAGCAGCTTGGCCGGGAACTCCCAAGAGACCCAGTACTTC. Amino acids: CASSLAGNSQETQYF.

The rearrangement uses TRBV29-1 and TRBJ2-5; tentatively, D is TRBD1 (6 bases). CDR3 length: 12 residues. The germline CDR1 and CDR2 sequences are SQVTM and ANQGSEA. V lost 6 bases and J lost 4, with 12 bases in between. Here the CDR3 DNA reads TGCAGCGTCGATCAACAGGGAGAGACCCAGTACTTC. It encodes CSVDQQGETQYF.

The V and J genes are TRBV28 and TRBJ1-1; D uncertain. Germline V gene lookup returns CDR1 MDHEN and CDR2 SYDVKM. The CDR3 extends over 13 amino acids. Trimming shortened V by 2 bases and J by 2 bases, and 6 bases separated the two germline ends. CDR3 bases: TGTGCCAGCAGTTTACACCTAAACACTGAAGCTTTCTTT. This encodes CASSLHLNTEAFF.

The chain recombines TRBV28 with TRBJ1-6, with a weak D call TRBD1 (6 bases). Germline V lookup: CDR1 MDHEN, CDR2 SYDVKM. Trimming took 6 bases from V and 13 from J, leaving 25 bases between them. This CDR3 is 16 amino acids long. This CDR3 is CASRPRTEQGSRPLHF. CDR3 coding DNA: TGTGCCAGCAGGCCTCGGACTGAACAGGGTTCGCGCCCCCTCCACTTT. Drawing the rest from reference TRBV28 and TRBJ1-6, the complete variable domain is DVKVTQSSRYLVKRTGEKVFLECVQDMDHENMFWYRQDPGLGLRLIYFSYDVKMKEKGDIPEGYSVSREKKERFSLILESASTNQTSMYLCASRPRTEQGSRPLHFGNGTRLTVT.

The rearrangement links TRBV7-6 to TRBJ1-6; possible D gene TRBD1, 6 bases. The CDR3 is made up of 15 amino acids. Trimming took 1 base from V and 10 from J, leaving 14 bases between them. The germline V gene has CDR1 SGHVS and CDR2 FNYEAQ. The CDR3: CASSLGRAGESPLHF. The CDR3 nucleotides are TGTGCCAGCAGCTTAGGGCGGGCAGGGGAATCACCCCTCCACTTT.

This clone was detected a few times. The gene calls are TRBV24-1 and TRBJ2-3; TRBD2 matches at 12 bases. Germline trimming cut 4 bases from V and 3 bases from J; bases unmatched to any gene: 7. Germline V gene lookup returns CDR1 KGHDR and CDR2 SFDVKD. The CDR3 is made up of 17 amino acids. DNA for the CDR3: TGTGCCACCAGTGAGTTGACTAGCGGGAGAAGTACAGATACGCAGTATTTT. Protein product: CATSELTSGRSTDTQYF.

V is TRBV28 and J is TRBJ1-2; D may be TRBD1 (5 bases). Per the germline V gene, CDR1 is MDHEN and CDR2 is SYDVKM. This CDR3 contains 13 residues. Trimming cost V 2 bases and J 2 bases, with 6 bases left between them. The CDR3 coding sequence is TGTGCCAGCAGTTTACAGGGAAACTATGGCTACACCTTC. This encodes CASSLQGNYGYTF.

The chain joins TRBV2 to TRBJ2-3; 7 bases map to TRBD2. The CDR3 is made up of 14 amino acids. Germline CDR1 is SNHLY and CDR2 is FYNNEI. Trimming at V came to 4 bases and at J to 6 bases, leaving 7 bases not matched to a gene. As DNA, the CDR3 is TGTGCCAGCAGTGGGGGCGGGAGTGGGGATACGCAGTATTTT. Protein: CASSGGGSGDTQYF.

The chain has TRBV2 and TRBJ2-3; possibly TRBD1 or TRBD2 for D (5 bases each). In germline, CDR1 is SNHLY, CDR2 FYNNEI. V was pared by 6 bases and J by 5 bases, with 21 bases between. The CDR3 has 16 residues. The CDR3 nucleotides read TGTGCCAGCAGGAAGGAGACAGAAAAGGGAGTAGATACGCAGTATTTT. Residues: CASRKETEKGVDTQYF.

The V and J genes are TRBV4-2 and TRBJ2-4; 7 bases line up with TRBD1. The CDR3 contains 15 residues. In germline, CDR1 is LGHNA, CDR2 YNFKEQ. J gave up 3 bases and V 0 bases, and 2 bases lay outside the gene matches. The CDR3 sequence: CASSQEGDSKNIQYF. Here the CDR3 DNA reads TGTGCCAGCAGCCAAGAAGGGGACAGCAAAAACATTCAGTACTTC.

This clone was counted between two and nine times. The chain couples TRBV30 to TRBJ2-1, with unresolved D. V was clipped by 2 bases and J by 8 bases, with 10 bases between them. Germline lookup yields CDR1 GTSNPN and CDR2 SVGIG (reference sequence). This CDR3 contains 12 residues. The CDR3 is CAWSRTTDEQFF. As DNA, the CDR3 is TGTGCCTGGAGTCGGACGACGGATGAGCAGTTCTTC.